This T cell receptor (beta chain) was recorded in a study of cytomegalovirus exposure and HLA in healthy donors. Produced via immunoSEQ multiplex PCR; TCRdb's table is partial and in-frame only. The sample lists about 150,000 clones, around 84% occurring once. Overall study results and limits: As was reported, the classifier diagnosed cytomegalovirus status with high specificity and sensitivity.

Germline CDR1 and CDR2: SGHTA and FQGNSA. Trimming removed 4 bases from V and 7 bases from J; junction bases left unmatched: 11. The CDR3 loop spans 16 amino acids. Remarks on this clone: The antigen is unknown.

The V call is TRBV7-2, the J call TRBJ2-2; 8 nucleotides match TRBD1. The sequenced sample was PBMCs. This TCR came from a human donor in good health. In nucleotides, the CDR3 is TGTGCCAGCAGCTCCAGACAGGGGATGTTATTCGGGGAGCTGTTTTTT. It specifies CASSSRQGMLFGELFF.